The present TCR beta chain was sequenced within a study of monozygotic twins with inflammatory bowel disease. Study-wide results and limits: For IBD patients, clonotypes shared with others were fewer than for healthy twins, especially with disease activity. Added variability in patient repertoires may stem from differing immunosuppressive treatments. Backing was not found for a single strong signal or clonotype associated with IBD.

As regards this clonotype: Its target is not known.

Both the TCRalpha cDNA and the TCRbeta cDNA were taken through two nested PCRs, lasting around 15 and 9 cycles. Reprocessing the 5' RACE reads, TCRdb reports a single entry for every CDR3 protein and omits DNA. Recorded for this sample: 150,000 to 200,000 distinct CDR3 sequences. Input material: blood. This clonotype originated in a human donor with ulcerative colitis or Crohn's disease, or a healthy co-twin of an affected twin (not recorded which).

This chain's CDR3 is CASTRGNYGYTF. The gene calls are TRBV7-2 and TRBJ1-2. The germline gives CDR1 SGHTA, CDR2 FQGNSA. This CDR3 has 12 residues.